The source of this T cell receptor (beta chain) is a study of cytomegalovirus exposure and HLA in healthy donors. Turning to the study itself: As released early, the data held around 80 million unique TCRs from HLA-typed donors.

This CDR3 spans 15 amino acids. V dropped 5 bases and J dropped 6; count of bases not matched to a gene: 7. The germline gives CDR1 SGHTA, CDR2 FQGNSA. Use of 60 Vbeta and 13 Jbeta primers characterized the PCR. This table comes from immunoSEQ multiplex PCR, and its TCRdb copy is limited to in-frame clones, with some not included. This sample's table reports some 140,000 clones. The sequenced sample was PBMCs. The sequence derives from a woman aged 60 to 75 in good health and CMV-seronegative. The chain carries TRBV7-2 and TRBJ2-1; 10 nucleotides match TRBD2. The CDR3 nucleotides are TGTGCCAGCAGCCCCAGCGGGAGGGCAATCAATGAGCAGTTCTTC. As protein: CASSPSGRAINEQFF.